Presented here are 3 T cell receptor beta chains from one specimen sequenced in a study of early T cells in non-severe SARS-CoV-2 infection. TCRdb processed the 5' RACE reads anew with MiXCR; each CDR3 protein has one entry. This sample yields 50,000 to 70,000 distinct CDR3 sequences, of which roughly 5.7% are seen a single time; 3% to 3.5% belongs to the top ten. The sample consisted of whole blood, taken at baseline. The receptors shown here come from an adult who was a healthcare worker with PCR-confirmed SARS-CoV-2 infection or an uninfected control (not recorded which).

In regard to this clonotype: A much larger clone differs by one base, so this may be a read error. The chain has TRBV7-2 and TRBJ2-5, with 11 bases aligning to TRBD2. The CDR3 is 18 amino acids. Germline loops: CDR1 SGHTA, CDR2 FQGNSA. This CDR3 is CAGSLSPLSGRAGETQYF. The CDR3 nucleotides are TGTGCCGGCAGCTTATCCCCTCTTAGCGGGAGGGCCGGGGAGACCCAGTACTTC.

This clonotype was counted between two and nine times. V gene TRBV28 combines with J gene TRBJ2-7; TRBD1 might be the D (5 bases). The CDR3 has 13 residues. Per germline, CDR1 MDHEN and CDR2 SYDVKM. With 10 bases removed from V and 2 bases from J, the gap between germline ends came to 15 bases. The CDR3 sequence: CAITRVVPYEQYF. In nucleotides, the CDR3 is TGTGCCATCACCAGGGTCGTTCCCTACGAGCAGTACTTC.

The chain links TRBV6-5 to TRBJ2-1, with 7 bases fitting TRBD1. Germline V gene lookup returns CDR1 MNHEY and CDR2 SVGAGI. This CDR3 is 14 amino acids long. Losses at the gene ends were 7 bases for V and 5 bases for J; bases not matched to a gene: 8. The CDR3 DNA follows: TGTGCCAGCAAACCCGGGACAGCGAACAATGAGCAGTTCTTC. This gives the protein CASKPGTANNEQFF.